The 10 T cell receptor beta chains in this list originate from one sample, sequenced in a study of blood T cells in healthy people across ages (dated by TCRdb to between 2014 and 2016). Library creation used 5' RACE. TCRdb lists the instrument as Illumina HiSeq 2500. The second PCR ran for about 7 to 11 cycles and used a J-beta primer mix along with a sample-barcoded 5' primer. TCRdb's own reprocessing of the public reads used fastp at Q25 and MiXCR and kept productive beta chains. One record per CDR3 amino acid sequence lists the most common genes and DNA. Across this sample there are 660,000 or so distinct CDR3 sequences, with 58% seen only once. The ten largest clones add up to over 30% of the sample. Sequencing used blood. The source of these receptors is a man aged 55 to 70 in good health.

This chain uses TRBV20-1 with TRBJ2-3; weak D call: TRBD2 (5 bases). This CDR3 has 14 amino acids. V lost 1 base to trimming and J lost 3 bases, with 11 bases between them. Germline V gene data show CDR1 as DFQATT and CDR2 as SNEGSKA (reference sequence). The CDR3 here is CSARGGQITDTQYF. The CDR3 DNA reads TGCAGTGCTAGAGGAGGGCAGATAACAGATACGCAGTATTTT.

The V gene is TRBV11-2, the J gene TRBJ2-1; 9 positions agree with TRBD2. Per the germline V gene, CDR1 is SGHAT and CDR2 is FQNNGV. The J segment lost 5 bases and the V segment lost 3 bases, leaving 11 bases of the junction unmatched. The CDR3 is made up of 17 amino acids. CDR3 coding DNA: TGTGCCAGCAGCTTCCGGATAGCGGGGGCCGTACACAATGAGCAGTTCTTC. Its translation: CASSFRIAGAVHNEQFF. Complete variable domain (other parts from reference TRBV11-2 and TRBJ2-1): EAGVAQSPRYKIIEKRQSVAFWCNPISGHATLYWYQQILGQGPKLLIQFQNNGVVDDSQLPKDRFSAERLKGVDSTLKIQPAKLEDSAVYLCASSFRIAGAVHNEQFFGPGTRLTVL.

This clonotype came up a few times. This sequence joins TRBV12-3 or TRBV12-4 and TRBJ2-3; weak D call: TRBD2 (6 bases). V was shortened by 4 bases and J by 5 bases, with 13 bases between the two germline ends. CDR3 length: 14 amino acids. The CDR3 region is CASSCGVSGDTQYF. DNA for the CDR3: TGTGCCAGCAGTTGCGGGGTGAGCGGAGATACGCAGTATTTT.

This clonotype was seen more than once but under ten times. V usage is TRBV2 and J usage is TRBJ2-7, with D perhaps matching TRBD1 (8 bases). V lost 5 bases and J lost 2, with 31 bases in between. CDR1 is SNHLY, CDR2 FYNNEI, per germline. This CDR3 is 20 amino acids long. The CDR3 region is CASSPRKWGGGQATTYEQYF. For the CDR3, the DNA is TGTGCCAGCAGTCCCAGAAAGTGGGGCGGGGGACAGGCGACTACCTACGAGCAGTACTTC.

The rearrangement joins TRBV12-3 or TRBV12-4 to TRBJ2-5; D is ambiguous. V shed 6 bases and J shed 5 bases, with 22 bases lying between them. The CDR3 totals 16 residues. For the CDR3, the DNA is TGTGCCAGCAGCCCACTTTATTCGAGTGAGGCTGAGACCCAGTACTTC. It codes for CASSPLYSSEAETQYF.

Details on this clonotype: Since a much larger clone is just one base distant, this may be a read error. This rearrangement joins TRBV7-2 to TRBJ2-5; 10 bases are shared with TRBD1. This CDR3 comprises 16 residues. Germline V gene sequence: CDR1 SGHTA, CDR2 FQGNSA. With 4 bases clipped from V and 11 bases from J, the junction kept 16 bases outside the gene matches. CDR3 protein: CASSSRGTGARYEQYF. As DNA, the CDR3 is TGTGCCAGCAGCTCTAGGGGGACAGGGGCTCGATATGAGCAGTACTTC.

This clonotype has more than one count but fewer than ten. V gene TRBV20-1 combines with J gene TRBJ2-1; 9 bases are shared with TRBD2. The CDR3 is made up of 15 amino acids. The germline V gene has CDR1 DFQATT and CDR2 SNEGSKA (reference sequence). The V and J ends lost 3 bases and 9 bases, in that order; junction bases with no gene match: 12. The CDR3 reads CSASPGTSPSPEQFF. In DNA form, the CDR3 reads TGCAGTGCTAGTCCCGGGACTAGCCCGTCTCCTGAGCAGTTCTTC.

This clonotype was counted a few times. J is TRBJ2-1 and V is TRBV19, with 9 positions matching TRBD2. The V and J ends lost 5 bases and 4 bases, in that order; junction bases with no gene match: 12. Germline V gene lookup returns CDR1 LNHDA and CDR2 SQIVND (reference sequence). This CDR3 has 17 amino acids. The CDR3 DNA follows: TGTGCCAGTAGTCCCCGGGGGAGCGGGGGGTCTTACAATGAGCAGTTCTTC. This translates into CASSPRGSGGSYNEQFF.

The table lists this clonotype with a count of one. This chain connects TRBV11-3 to TRBJ2-7; possibly TRBD2 for D (6 bases). Germline CDR1 SGHNT, CDR2 YENEEA. The CDR3 spans 12 residues. V gave up 1 base and J gave up 9 bases, with 10 bases separating them. The DNA of the CDR3 is TGTGCCAGCAGCTTAGGGGGAGGCGGGCAGTACTTC. Its translation is CASSLGGGGQYF.

This clonotype has a count of ten or more. The V gene is TRBV28, the J gene TRBJ2-7; D is unresolved. Germline V gene data show CDR1 as MDHEN and CDR2 as SYDVKM. V lost 6 bases and J lost 0, with 9 bases in between. CDR3 length: 13 amino acids. This CDR3 is CASSSPGSYEQYF. The CDR3 region has the DNA TGTGCCAGCAGCTCACCGGGCTCCTACGAGCAGTACTTC.